The entry below gives a single T cell receptor (beta chain) sequence along with its context. This sample stems from a study of blood T cell repertoires in COVID-19. TCRdb's copy holds only in-frame clones and misses some; the assay was immunoSEQ multiplex PCR. Of 110,000 or so clones listed, more than 70% are singletons. This receptor was taken from a woman aged 65 to 85 who had recovered from COVID-19. The sequenced sample consisted of peripheral blood.

The CDR3 DNA follows: TGCAGTGCTAGAGATCGAGGTGAGCAGTTCTTC. This codes for CSARDRGEQFF. This chain joins TRBV20-1 and TRBJ2-1; no clear D gene. The CDR3 is 11 amino acids. Per germline, CDR1 DFQATT and CDR2 SNEGSKA (reference sequence). V was shortened by 0 bases and J by 9 bases, with 6 bases between the two germline ends.